This entry features one TCR beta chain sequence. In the source study's methods: Reference gene primer amplification yielded estimated nucleated cell counts. Produced via immunoSEQ multiplex PCR; TCRdb's table is partial and in-frame only. V and J calls and clone size are those listed in that table; D and trimming were worked out from the DNA. The profile shows about 310,000 clones, around nine tenths of them singletons. This record belongs to a study of blood T cell repertoires in COVID-19. Study context: Samples came from the United States, Italy and Spain, spanning acute and convalescent COVID-19.

Categorization into cohorts depended on clinical history that participants reported. Cohort 3 recovery required two negative PCRs, clearance, or symptom resolution. This receptor was taken from a woman aged 25 to 39 who had recovered from COVID-19. The sample taken for sequencing was PBMCs or T cells enriched from blood (not recorded which).

CDR3 DNA sequence: TGTGCCAGCAGTGAGCCCGGTAGCTCCTACGAGCAGTACTTC. It specifies CASSEPGSSYEQYF. The rearrangement links TRBV28 to TRBJ2-7; no firm D call. The CDR3 runs to 14 residues. Germline CDR1 is MDHEN and CDR2 is SYDVKM. The germline V and J ends were trimmed by 5 bases and 0 bases, with 11 bases remaining between them.